This T cell receptor (beta chain) stems from a study of human T cells and chemical hapten exposure. Study outcomes and limitations: Versus controls, significantly more large CDR3 similarity clusters arose from expanded TCRs.

On this clonotype: Its target is not known.

Authors' analysis steps: Per-sample TCR counts ranged from roughly 20,000 to 750,000, median 95,638. TCRdb called the RACE reads again in MiXCR, with one record for every CDR3 protein. These V and J calls are TCRdb output, not the study's own analysis. The table lists fewer than 40,000 distinct CDR3 sequences, 12% of them singletons. Specified time point: patch test 3, about 24 weeks after DPC sensitization. The sample's treatment: therapeutic diphenylcyclopropenone sensitization with weekly scalp DPC. Extraction of total RNA was performed on unfractionated whole blood. The drawing of blood occurred before each patch test was applied. Germline CDR1 reads SGHRS; CDR2 reads YFSETQ. V lost 3 bases and J lost 4; bases outside the gene matches: 7. The CDR3 has 15 amino acids.

The material sequenced was whole blood, taken in connection with sensitization to the hapten diphenylcyclopropenone (DPC). The TCR was taken from a woman in her thirties or forties with alopecia areata. Some clones in this sample may be carry-over from other donors' samples. The chain is built from TRBV5-1 and TRBJ1-5, with 7 nucleotides matching TRBD1. CDR3 nucleotides: TGCGCCAGCAGCTGGGATGGACAGGTTAATCAGCCCCAGCATTTT. It yields the protein CASSWDGQVNQPQHF.